This T cell receptor (beta chain) was profiled in a study of T cell repertoires in cytomegalovirus infection. This CDR3 has 16 residues. The germline V gene has CDR1 SGHTA and CDR2 FQGTGA. This clonotype was found once. As yet, its antigen is unknown. A much larger clone differs by one base, so this may be a read error. In TCRdb, the reads were re-called with MiXCR into one record per CDR3 protein. The sample lists about 310,000 distinct CDR3 sequences, just under 25% occurring once. The receptor was derived from a human donor in good health (CMV status not recorded). Some clones in this sample may be carry-over from other donors' samples. The chain couples TRBV7-3 to TRBJ2-1; 11 bases are shared with TRBD2. The J call is doubtful: the DNA matches TRBJ2-7 better. Specimen: cultured PBMCs, collected from culture after CMV antigen stimulation. The CDR3 DNA follows: TGTGCCAGCAGCTTAGGGGCTAGCGGGAGGCTGGATGAGCAGTACTTC. As protein: CASSLGASGRLDEQYF.